Here is one T cell receptor beta chain with its context. This sample is part of a study of T cells in localized non-small cell lung cancer. Trimming took off 5 bases at V and 4 bases at J, with 10 bases between the two ends. CDR1 and CDR2 from the germline V gene are SEHNR and FQNEAQ (reference sequence). This CDR3 spans 13 amino acids. TCRdb's table, derived via immunoSEQ multiplex PCR, lists solely in-frame clones and lacks some. Here the sample spans about 59,000 clones, approximately 90% being singletons. This chain connects TRBV7-9 to TRBJ2-3, with D unresolved. The receptor was isolated from a man aged 40 to 70 with stage I lung adenocarcinoma. Specimen: peripheral blood, collected before any cancer treatment. The chain's CDR3 is CASSLQTPDTQYF. As DNA, the CDR3 is TGTGCCAGCAGCCTACAGACTCCAGATACGCAGTATTTT.